One and the same sample provided the 8 T cell receptor beta chains below, sequenced in a study of read filtering for tumor transcriptome and immune sequencing. The library was built from roughly 400 ng RNA with molecular barcoded adaptors for alpha/delta and beta/gamma chains. TCRdb re-analysed the reads in MiXCR, keeping a single row per CDR3 protein. The table lists 100,000 to 150,000 distinct CDR3 sequences, 13% of them singletons. Specimen: a population of CD138-negative cells sorted from bone marrow. Source of these receptors: a donor at least 40 years old with multiple myeloma.

This clonotype was counted ten times or more. This CDR3 reads CSALEDRGPTVTEAFF. CDR3 sequence (DNA): TGCAGTGCACTAGAAGACAGGGGGCCGACTGTGACTGAAGCTTTCTTT. J is TRBJ1-1 and V is TRBV20-1; 10 positions agree with TRBD1. The CDR3 has 16 residues. The germline CDR1 and CDR2 sequences are DFQATT and SNEGSKA (reference sequence). With V trimmed by 6 bases and J by 5 bases, 15 bases remained unmatched.

This sequence joins TRBV14 and TRBJ2-3; perhaps D is TRBD1 or TRBD2 (5 bases each). The length of the CDR3 is 15 residues. Trimming shortened V by 0 bases and J by 6 bases, and 13 bases separated the two germline ends. Germline-derived CDR1 and CDR2 are SGHDN and FVKESK. The CDR3 coding sequence is TGTGCCAGCAGCCAAGATCGAGGGGATATTGATACGCAGTATTTT. The encoded protein is CASSQDRGDIDTQYF.

In this sample, this clonotype turned up many times. The gene calls are TRBV3-1 and TRBJ2-7, with TRBD2 matching over 9 bases. This CDR3 has 14 residues. V was pared by 4 bases and J by 5 bases, with 6 bases of the junction left unmatched. Germline V gene sequence: CDR1 LGHDT, CDR2 YNNKEL (reference sequence). CDR3 in amino acids: CASSPSGGRNEQYF. The CDR3 nucleotides read TGTGCCAGCAGCCCCAGCGGGGGGAGGAACGAGCAGTACTTC.

A few counts support this clonotype. This chain links TRBV6-5 with TRBJ2-5; 7 bases are shared with TRBD2. Germline V gene sequence: CDR1 MNHEY, CDR2 SVGAGI. The CDR3 contains 15 residues. The V gene end was trimmed by 2 bases and the J gene end by 4 bases; junction bases not matched to a gene: 7. CDR3 in DNA: TGTGCCAGCAGTTACGGGCGGGGGTCCTCAGAGACCCAGTACTTC. Its translation: CASSYGRGSSETQYF.

The table lists this clonotype with many counts. This chain uses TRBV27 with TRBJ2-3; 16 nucleotides agree with TRBD2. V dropped 4 bases and J dropped 4; count of bases not matched to a gene: 8. This CDR3 contains 18 residues. Germline CDR1 MNHEY, CDR2 SMNVEV (reference sequence). CDR3 protein: CASSSPGLAGGRADTQYF. For the CDR3, the DNA is TGTGCCAGCAGTTCCCCGGGACTAGCGGGGGGGCGGGCAGATACGCAGTATTTT.

This clonotype was detected many times. The chain combines TRBV27 with TRBJ2-1, with D uncertain. Germline values: CDR1 MNHEY, CDR2 SMNVEV (reference sequence). The CDR3 covers 14 residues. V was cut by 6 bases and J by 1 base, with 10 bases left in between. The CDR3, as DNA: TGTGCCAGCAGCTCACCGCAGTCCTACAATGAGCAGTTCTTC. Translation gives CASSSPQSYNEQFF.

With regard to this clonotype: This may come from a read error, since a much larger clone is one base off. The V gene is TRBV28, the J gene TRBJ2-3; tentatively, D is TRBD1 (6 bases). The germline CDR1 and CDR2 sequences are MDHEN and SYDVKM. The CDR3 spans 13 residues. The CDR3 reads CASSWAGEDTLYF. The CDR3, as DNA: TGTGCCAGCAGCTGGGCAGGGGAAGATACGCTGTATTTT.

The chain uses TRBV6-1 and TRBJ2-1, with D maybe TRBD2 (5 bases). The V end was cut by 6 bases, the J end by 7 bases, with 10 bases between. The CDR3 has 12 residues. Germline CDR1 reads MNHNS; CDR2 reads SASEGT. The DNA for the CDR3 is TGTGCCAGCAGCGTCGGGGAGAATGAGCAGTTCTTC. Protein product: CASSVGENEQFF.